This T cell receptor beta chain was obtained from a study of shared clonotypes between healthy human individuals. Broader study findings: Investigators collected only blood, and repertoires in tissues likely differ.

TCRdb's copy holds only in-frame clones and misses some; the assay was immunoSEQ multiplex PCR. The data contain hundreds of thousands of clones, approximately 95% of them singletons. CD45RO-negative CD8 cells positively selected for CCR7 made up the naive population, which excluded terminally differentiated effector memory CD45RA+ cells. The V gene's germline CDR1 is MGHRA and CDR2 YSYEKL. The CDR3 sequence is 15 residues long. On this clone itself: Its specificity is not known.

Sample: naive CD8+ T cells sorted from blood. The chain links TRBV4-1 to TRBJ2-5; tentative D call: TRBD2 (6 bases). The last part of the DNA fits TRBJ2-7 better; the J call may be wrong. The receptor's source is a woman aged 30 to 39 in good health. The chain's CDR3 is CASSQAPTEGYEQYF. The CDR3 nucleotides are TGCGCCAGCAGCCAAGCCCCCACGGAGGGGTACGAGCAGTACTTC.